The rows below give T cell receptor beta chains drawn from one sample of a study of blood T cell repertoires in COVID-19. TCRdb's copy holds only in-frame clones and misses some; the assay was immunoSEQ multiplex PCR. The repertoire holds 350,000 to 400,000 clones, with 88% as singletons. Specimen: PBMCs or T cells enriched from blood (not recorded which). Receptors originate from a woman aged 30 to 39 with acute COVID-19. CDR3s include the opening cysteine and the closing phenylalanine or tryptophan. A D gene is named only where the DNA matches it firmly. Rows may omit the clone size; those that give it use once, few, many or a size class.

D | J | V | size | DNA | CDR3
- | TRBJ1-2 | TRBV2 | - | TGTGCCAGCGTCCTGACAGACTATGGCTACACCTTC | CASVLTDYGYTF
- | TRBJ2-7 | TRBV6-6 | - | TGTGCCAGCAGCCGTGGAGGACTGAGGAGCTCCTACGAGCAGTACTTC | CASSRGGLRSSYEQYF
- | TRBJ2-7 | TRBV3-1/TRBV3-2 | - | TGTGCCAGCAGCCAACGGGACATTCCCTACGAGCAGTACTTC | CASSQRDIPYEQYF
- | TRBJ2-7 | TRBV5-1 | - | TGCGCCAGCAGCTTGTTGGTAGGACAGAGCTCCTACGAGCAGTACTTC | CASSLLVGQSSYEQYF
TRBD2 | TRBJ2-1 | TRBV3-1/TRBV3-2 | - | TGTGCCAGCAGCCCTAGCGGGGGGCGGGATGAGCAGTTCTTC | CASSPSGGRDEQFF
- | TRBJ2-2 | TRBV19 | - | TGTGCCAGTCAGGGCTTTGGTACCGGGGAGCTGTTTTTT | CASQGFGTGELFF
TRBD2 | TRBJ2-1 | TRBV7-3 | - | TGTGCCAGCAGCTATAGCGGGGGGGCCGGTAGGGAGCAGTTCTTC | CASSYSGGAGREQFF
TRBD2 | TRBJ2-3 | TRBV9 | - | TGTGCCAGCAGCGTAGGATCGGGGGGGATCACAGATACGCAGTATTTT | CASSVGSGGITDTQYF
TRBD1 | TRBJ2-4 | TRBV5-1 | - | TGCGCCAGCAGCGCTGGGACAGTCCTAGCCAAAAACATTCAGTACTTC | CASSAGTVLAKNIQYF
- | TRBJ1-2 | TRBV30 | - | TGTGCCTGGGACTTGGGTCGGACTGCAACTAACTATGGCTACACCTTC | CAWDLGRTATNYGYTF
TRBD2 | TRBJ2-1 | TRBV6-4 | - | TGTGCCAGCAGTGACCTGACTAGCGGGGATACCAATGAGCAGTTCTTC | CASSDLTSGDTNEQFF
TRBD2 | TRBJ2-3 | TRBV18 | - | TGTGCCAGCTCACCACCCCGCGGGGGGGTTTACACAGATACGCAGTATTTT | CASSPPRGGVYTDTQYF
TRBD1 | TRBJ1-1 | TRBV28 | - | TGTGCCAGCAGTTCACCGGGGACAGTTAACACTGAAGCTTTCTTT | CASSSPGTVNTEAFF
- | TRBJ2-3 | TRBV2 | - | TGTGCCAGCAATCTATTCCTAAGCACAGATACGCAGTATTTT | CASNLFLSTDTQYF
- | TRBJ2-3 | TRBV5-5 | - | TGTGCCAGCAGCTTGCAGATAAGCACAGATACGCAGTATTTT | CASSLQISTDTQYF
- | TRBJ1-6 | TRBV2 | - | TGTGCCAGCAGTGAGATAGGGGCGGTGAATTCACCCCTCCACTTT | CASSEIGAVNSPLHF
TRBD1 | TRBJ1-4 | TRBV6-7 | - | TGTGCCAGCAGGAGGGGACAGGGCCCTGAAAAACTGTTTTTT | CASRRGQGPEKLFF
- | TRBJ1-2 | TRBV4-1 | - | TGCGCCAGCAGCCAAGGACTTACGCCTAACTATGGCTACACCTTC | CASSQGLTPNYGYTF
TRBD1 | TRBJ2-3 | TRBV4-1 | once | TGCGCCAGCAGCTTAGCCGGGACAGTTAGCACAGATACGCAGTATTTT | CASSLAGTVSTDTQYF
- | TRBJ2-7 | TRBV10-3 | - | TGTGCCACCGAACCACAGGTCACCTCCTACGAGCAGTACTTC | CATEPQVTSYEQYF
TRBD2 | TRBJ2-1 | TRBV7-2 | - | TGTGCCAGCAGCTCCGGACTAGCGGGGTACAATGAGCAGTTCTTC | CASSSGLAGYNEQFF
- | TRBJ1-3 | TRBV9 | - | TGTGCCAGCAGCTTCGGGACACCAGGCTCTGGAAACACCATATATTTT | CASSFGTPGSGNTIYF
- | TRBJ1-1 | TRBV19 | - | TGTGCCAGTAGTATAGCCCCCTCCGAGGGGCAGGGGCTGGGAGCTTTCTTT | CASSIAPSEGQGLGAFF
- | TRBJ1-2 | TRBV23-1 | - | TGCGCCAGCAGGAGAAGATCAGGGGTGAGAAACTATGGCTACACCTTC | CASRRRSGVRNYGYTF
- | TRBJ1-5 | TRBV28 | - | TGTGCCAGCAGCCGCGGGGGGCCCCAGCATTTT | CASSRGGPQHF
- | TRBJ1-2 | TRBV5-1 | once | TGCGCCAGCAGCCCGGACAGCCCCTATGGCTACACCTTC | CASSPDSPYGYTF
- | TRBJ2-1 | TRBV2 | - | TGTGCCAGCAGTGATATGACTACTAATGAGCAGTTCTTC | CASSDMTTNEQFF
TRBD1 | TRBJ1-2 | TRBV5-6 | - | TGTGCCAGCAGCTTGGTAAAAGGGGGCGCATTTGGCTACACCTTC | CASSLVKGGAFGYTF
TRBD1 | TRBJ1-2 | TRBV6-4 | - | TGTGCCAGCAGTGAAAGGACAGGGGGCTATGGCTACACCTTC | CASSERTGGYGYTF
- | TRBJ2-7 | TRBV21-1 | - | TGTGCCAGCACTAAAGGACAGGGGATAGGCGAGCAGTACTTC | CASTKGQGIGEQYF
- | TRBJ1-5 | TRBV23-1 | - | TGCGCCAGCAGTCACCGCGCCGTTGGGACAACTGAAAAGGGCAATCAGCCCCAGCATTTT | CASSHRAVGTTEKGNQPQHF
TRBD1 | TRBJ1-2 | TRBV28 | - | TGTGCCAGCAGCCAACAAAGAGGACAGGGAATCTATGGCTACACCTTC | CASSQQRGQGIYGYTF
- | TRBJ2-4 | TRBV20-1 | - | TGCAGTGCTAGTGCTCTAGCCAAAAACATTCAGTACTTC | CSASALAKNIQYF
TRBD1 | TRBJ1-2 | TRBV19 | - | TGTGCCAGTAGTAAAACAGGGGGCGCATCTTTAAACTATGGCTACACCTTC | CASSKTGGASLNYGYTF
- | TRBJ1-2 | TRBV6-1 | - | TGTGCCAGCAGTGAATCTTTGGGCAGGGCGAGTGGCTACACCTTC | CASSESLGRASGYTF
- | TRBJ1-5 | TRBV19 | - | TGTGCCAGTAGTATAGTAACCGGGAGGAGTCAGCCCCAGCATTTT | CASSIVTGRSQPQHF
- | TRBJ1-1 | TRBV21-1 | - | TGTGCCAGCAGCCCCTGCACGGAGATTGGACAGGGGACTGAAGCTTTCTTT | CASSPCTEIGQGTEAFF
TRBD1 | TRBJ1-5 | TRBV24-1 | - | TGTGCCACCAGTGACCCTAGGACAGGGGAAGGTCAGCCCCAGCATTTT | CATSDPRTGEGQPQHF
TRBD1 | TRBJ2-5 | TRBV24-1 | - | TGTGCCACCAGTGACCCCGGGACAGGGGGCATGGAGACCCAGTACTTC | CATSDPGTGGMETQYF
TRBD1 | TRBJ1-4 | TRBV7-2 | - | TGTGCCAGCACCTCCTACAGGGGTGATGAAAAACTGTTTTTT | CASTSYRGDEKLFF
- | TRBJ2-7 | TRBV5-1 | - | TGCGCCAGCAGCCCACTAGGGTTCGGGTCCTACGAGCAGTACTTC | CASSPLGFGSYEQYF
- | TRBJ1-1 | TRBV29-1 | - | TGCAGCAGCTCGCAGGGGAACACTGAAGCTTTCTTT | CSSSQGNTEAFF
TRBD2 | TRBJ2-1 | TRBV15 | - | TGTGCCACCAGCAGGGCCCCTGGGACTACCTACAATGAGCAGTTCTTC | CATSRAPGTTYNEQFF
TRBD1 | TRBJ2-1 | TRBV6-4 | - | TGTGCCAGCAGACGGGACAGGGAGGATGAGCAGTTCTTC | CASRRDREDEQFF
TRBD1 | TRBJ1-2 | TRBV4-3 | - | TGCGCCAGCAGCCAAGACGTGGACAGGGCGGGCTATGGCTACACCTTC | CASSQDVDRAGYGYTF
- | TRBJ2-5 | TRBV5-1 | once | TGCGCCAGCAGCTTGGATCTGGAGCCCTATGGGACCCAGTACTTC | CASSLDLEPYGTQYF
TRBD1 | TRBJ1-2 | TRBV6-2/TRBV6-3 | - | TGTGCCAGCAGTTCTACGGACAGGGTCGTCGGCTACACCTTC | CASSSTDRVVGYTF
- | TRBJ1-1 | TRBV3-1/TRBV3-2 | once | TGTGCCAGCAGCCAAGGAGTCTTGTTTGAGGCTTTCTTT | CASSQGVLFEAFF
TRBD2 | TRBJ2-1 | TRBV11-2 | - | TGTGCCAGCAGCTTAACACGACTAGCGGGGGGGCCGTATGAGCAGTTCTTC | CASSLTRLAGGPYEQFF
TRBD2 | TRBJ2-3 | TRBV29-1 | - | TGCAGCGTTGTTGGTTCCGAGCGGGGGTACGATACGCAGTATTTT | CSVVGSERGYDTQYF
- | TRBJ1-5 | TRBV6-2/TRBV6-3 | - | TGTGCCAGCAGTTACTTTAGCGATAGCAATCAGCCCCAGCATTTT | CASSYFSDSNQPQHF
TRBD1 | TRBJ1-1 | TRBV2 | - | TGTGCCAGTAAGACAGGGAGCTCGAACACTGAAGCTTTCTTT | CASKTGSSNTEAFF
- | TRBJ2-7 | TRBV12-3/TRBV12-4 | - | TGTGCCAGCAGTTCAGTAAATTCCTACGAGCAGTACTTC | CASSSVNSYEQYF
TRBD1 | TRBJ2-2 | TRBV7-3 | - | TGTGCCAGCAGCTTACTACGCCCGGACAGGGAAGGGGACACCGGGGAGCTGTTTTTT | CASSLLRPDREGDTGELFF
- | TRBJ2-7 | TRBV6-5 | - | TGTGCCAGCAGGCTGGTCCCTAGTACCTACGAGCAGTACTTC | CASRLVPSTYEQYF
TRBD2 | TRBJ2-7 | TRBV18 | - | TGTGCCAGCTCCATAGCGGGTCGCTCCTACGAGCAGTACTTC | CASSIAGRSYEQYF
TRBD2 | TRBJ2-7 | TRBV27 | - | TGTGCCAGCAGTGACCTTGGGGTAGCGGGACAGTACTTC | CASSDLGVAGQYF
- | TRBJ1-4 | TRBV5-1 | - | TGCGCCAGCAGCTCCGGGTCCTATAATGAAAAACTGTTTTTT | CASSSGSYNEKLFF
TRBD2 | TRBJ2-1 | TRBV10-3 | - | TGTGCCATCAGTGAGCTAGCGGACTCCTACAATGAGCAGTTCTTC | CAISELADSYNEQFF
- | TRBJ1-6 | TRBV7-3 | - | TGTGCCAGCAGCTTAAGGGGGGGACAAAATTCACCCCTCCACTTT | CASSLRGGQNSPLHF